The clone carrying this T cell receptor beta chain occurred once. These data are taken from a study of blood T cell repertoires in COVID-19. Study details: T cells, B-cell-depleted T cells, or PBMCs supplied cDNA or gDNA.

The germline V and J ends were trimmed by 6 bases and 0 bases, with 13 bases remaining between them. This CDR3 comprises 15 residues. Germline CDR1 and CDR2: LGHNA and YNFKEQ. Source study methods: Amplification from reference gene primers served as the basis for estimated nucleated cell counts. Measured with immunoSEQ multiplex PCR; TCRdb has only the in-frame clones, and not every one. The DNA was the basis for D and trimming; V, J and clone size are from that table. The profile shows 120,000 to 150,000 clones, just under 85% of them singletons. V gene TRBV4-2 combines with J gene TRBJ2-3, with D possibly being TRBD1 (6 bases). The sequence derives from a woman aged 45-65 years with acute COVID-19. Input material: PBMCs or T cells enriched from blood (not recorded which). The CDR3 nucleotides read TGTGCCAGCAGTCTACAGGGCCAAAGCACAGATACGCAGTATTTT. Translated, it gives CASSLQGQSTDTQYF.